This T cell receptor beta chain was documented in a study of shared clonotypes between healthy human individuals. Profiling relied on immunoSEQ multiplex PCR, and the TCRdb table lists in-frame clones only, not all of them. The sample lists some 2,500,000 clones; approximately 93% were seen once. The CDR3 extends over 13 amino acids. V dropped 6 bases and J dropped 9 bases, with 17 bases sitting between them. Per germline, CDR1 MNHNY and CDR2 SVGAGI (reference sequence). This chain links TRBV6-6 with TRBJ2-5; the D gene is possibly TRBD1 (6 bases). The TCR originated in a man between 18 and 35 years old in good health. Some clones in this sample may be carry-over from other donors' samples. Sequenced: naive CD4+ T cells from PBMCs. The subset: CD45RA+ positively selected. The chain's CDR3 is CASRHGRAGAQYF. The CDR3 nucleotides read TGTGCCAGCAGACATGGTCGGGCAGGGGCCCAGTACTTC.